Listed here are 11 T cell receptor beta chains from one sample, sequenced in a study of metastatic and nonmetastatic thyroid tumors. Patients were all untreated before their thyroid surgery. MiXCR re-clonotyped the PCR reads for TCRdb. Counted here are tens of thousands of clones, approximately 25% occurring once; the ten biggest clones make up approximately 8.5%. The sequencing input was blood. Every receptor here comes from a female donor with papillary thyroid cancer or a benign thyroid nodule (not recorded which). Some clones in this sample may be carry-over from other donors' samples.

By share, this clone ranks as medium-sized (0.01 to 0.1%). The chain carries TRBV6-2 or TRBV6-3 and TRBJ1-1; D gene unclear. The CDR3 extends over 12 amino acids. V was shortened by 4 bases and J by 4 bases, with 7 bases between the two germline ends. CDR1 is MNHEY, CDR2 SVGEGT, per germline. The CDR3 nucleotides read TGTGCCAGCAGTTCGGTGATCACTGAAGCTTTCTTT. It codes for CASSSVITEAFF.

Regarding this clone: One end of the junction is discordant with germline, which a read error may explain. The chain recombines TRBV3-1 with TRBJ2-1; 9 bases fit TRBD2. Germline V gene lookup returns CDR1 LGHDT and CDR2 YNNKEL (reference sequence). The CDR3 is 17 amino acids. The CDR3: CASRQVFSGRYSVEQFF. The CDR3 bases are TGTGCCAGCCGCCAAGTATTTAGCGGGAGATATTCAGTTGAGCAGTTCTTC.

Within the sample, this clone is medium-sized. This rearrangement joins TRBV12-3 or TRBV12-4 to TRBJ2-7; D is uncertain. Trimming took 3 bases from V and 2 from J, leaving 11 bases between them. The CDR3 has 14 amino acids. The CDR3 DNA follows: TGTGCCAGCAGTTTGACTGGCGGAGCCTACGAGCAGTACTTC. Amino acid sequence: CASSLTGGAYEQYF.

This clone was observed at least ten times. Written as DNA, the CDR3 is TGTGCCTGCAGCCTGAATAGCAATCAGCCCCAGCATTTT. It encodes CACSLNSNQPQHF. This chain links TRBV30 with TRBJ1-5; D gene unclear. Germline CDR1 and CDR2: GTSNPN and SVGIG (reference sequence). The CDR3 is 13 residues long. Trimming removed 6 bases at V and 0 bases at J, with 9 bases between.

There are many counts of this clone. The CDR3 sequence: CASSFRPGLAGESRKNEQFF. The CDR3 region has the DNA TGTGCCAGCAGTTTCCGGCCGGGACTAGCGGGAGAGAGTCGTAAGAATGAGCAGTTCTTC. J is TRBJ2-1 and V is TRBV12-3 or TRBV12-4; 14 bases are shared with TRBD2. This CDR3 is 20 amino acids long. V dropped 3 bases and J dropped 7; count of bases not matched to a gene: 17.

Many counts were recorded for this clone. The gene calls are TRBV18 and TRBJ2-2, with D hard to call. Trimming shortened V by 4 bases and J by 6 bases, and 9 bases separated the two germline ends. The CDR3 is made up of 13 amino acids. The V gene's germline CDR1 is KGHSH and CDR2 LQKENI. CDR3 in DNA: TGTGCCAGCTCACTTAAGCCTGCCGGGGAGCTGTTTTTT. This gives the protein CASSLKPAGELFF.

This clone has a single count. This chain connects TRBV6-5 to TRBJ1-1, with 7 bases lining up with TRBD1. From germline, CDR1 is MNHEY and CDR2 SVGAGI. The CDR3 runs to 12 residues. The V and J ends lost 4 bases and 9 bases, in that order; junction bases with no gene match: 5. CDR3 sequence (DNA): TGTGCCAGCAGTTTCGACAGGGCGAAAGCTTTCTTT. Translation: CASSFDRAKAFF.

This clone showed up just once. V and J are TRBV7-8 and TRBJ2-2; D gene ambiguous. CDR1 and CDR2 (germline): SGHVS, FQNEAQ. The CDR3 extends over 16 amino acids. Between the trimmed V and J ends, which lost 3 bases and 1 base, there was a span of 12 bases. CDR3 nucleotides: TGTGCCAGCAGCTTCCTTCAGAGCATGAACACCGGGGAGCTGTTTTTT. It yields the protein CASSFLQSMNTGELFF.

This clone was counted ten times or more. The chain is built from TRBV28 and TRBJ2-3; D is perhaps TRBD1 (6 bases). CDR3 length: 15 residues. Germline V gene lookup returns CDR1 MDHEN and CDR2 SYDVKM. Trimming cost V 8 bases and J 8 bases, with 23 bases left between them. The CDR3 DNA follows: TGTGCCAGCTGTCTTGGGGACACGGGGAATCCTACGCAGTATTTT. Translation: CASCLGDTGNPTQYF.

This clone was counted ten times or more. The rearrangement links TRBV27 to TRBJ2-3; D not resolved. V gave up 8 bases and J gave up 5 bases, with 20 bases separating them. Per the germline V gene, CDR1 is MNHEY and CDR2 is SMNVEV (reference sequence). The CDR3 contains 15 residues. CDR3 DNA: TGTGCCAGCGGCACACAAAGCAGAAGGCAAGATACGCAGTATTTT. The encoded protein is CASGTQSRRQDTQYF.

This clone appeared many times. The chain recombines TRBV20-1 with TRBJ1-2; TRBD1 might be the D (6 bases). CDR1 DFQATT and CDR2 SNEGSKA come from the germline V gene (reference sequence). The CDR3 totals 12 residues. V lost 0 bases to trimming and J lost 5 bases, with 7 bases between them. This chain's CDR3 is CSAREGAYGYTF. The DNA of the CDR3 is TGCAGTGCTAGAGAGGGGGCATATGGCTACACCTTC.